A single sample gave rise to the 25 T cell receptor beta chains below, sequenced in a study of response to subunit inactivated influenza vaccine. TCRdb reprocessed the RT-PCR reads via MiXCR and lists one record per CDR3 protein. The sample carries around 150,000 distinct CDR3 sequences, about 11% recorded once. The sample here was non-naive T cells sorted from PBMCs, taken roughly 47 days after vaccination. These receptors all come from a man aged 50 to 59 who received an inactivated influenza vaccine.

The sample holds a few counts of this clonotype. The gene calls are TRBV3-1 and TRBJ2-5; TRBD2 is a possible D gene (7 bases). V lost 2 bases and J lost 9, with 31 bases in between. CDR3 size: 19 residues. Germline assignment: CDR1 LGHDT and CDR2 YNNKEL (reference sequence). CDR3 sequence (DNA): TGTGCCAGCAGCCAAAAGTACCTCTCGCCGACTAGCAGAACAGGGTCCCAGTACTTC. Amino acids: CASSQKYLSPTSRTGSQYF.

In this sample, this clonotype turned up many times. CDR3 region: CASSLQADSYNEQFF. CDR3 sequence (DNA): TGCGCCAGCAGCTTGCAAGCGGACTCCTACAATGAGCAGTTCTTC. V is TRBV5-1 and J is TRBJ2-1; tentatively, D is TRBD2 (5 bases). Deletions cut 1 base from V and 0 bases from J, with 8 bases between. The CDR3 length is 15 residues. Looked up from germline, CDR1 is SGHRS and CDR2 is YFSETQ.

This clonotype was seen many times. The chain employs TRBV6-1 and TRBJ1-2; TRBD1 might be the D (5 bases). There are 15 residues in the CDR3. V was clipped by 6 bases and J by 5 bases, with 19 bases between them. The V gene's germline CDR1 is MNHNS and CDR2 SASEGT. The DNA for the CDR3 is TGTGCCAGCAGCCTAGGACTAGAGGGGTTATATGGCTACACCTTC. Amino acid sequence: CASSLGLEGLYGYTF.

The chain has TRBV5-1 and TRBJ2-5, with 10 positions matching TRBD2. V trimming: 7 bases; J trimming: 2 bases; junction bases outside the gene matches: 8. Looked up from germline, CDR1 is SGHRS and CDR2 is YFSETQ. The CDR3 length is 15 residues. CDR3 DNA sequence: TGCGCCAGCTCGATAGCGGGGGGATCTCAAGAGACCCAGTACTTC. It translates to CASSIAGGSQETQYF.

Only a few counts were recorded for this clonotype. The chain employs TRBV5-1 and TRBJ2-2; a possible D gene is TRBD1 (6 bases). The V and J ends lost 3 bases and 5 bases respectively, with 11 bases between them. The CDR3 sequence is 14 residues long. Germline CDR1 SGHRS, CDR2 YFSETQ. The CDR3 region is CASSSGTRTGELFF. For the CDR3, the DNA is TGCGCCAGCAGCTCCGGGACAAGAACCGGGGAGCTGTTTTTT.

This clonotype was found a few times. The V call is TRBV29-1, the J call TRBJ2-7, with 10 bases matching TRBD2. The length of the CDR3 is 14 residues. Germline lookup yields CDR1 SQVTM and CDR2 ANQGSEA. V lost 4 bases to trimming and J lost 6 bases; unmatched junction nucleotides: 9. Written as DNA, the CDR3 is TGCAGCGTTGCGATCAGCGGGAGGGCGTCCGAGCAGTACTTC. Residues: CSVAISGRASEQYF.

This clonotype has ten or more counts. V gene TRBV7-9 combines with J gene TRBJ2-7; tentative D call: TRBD1 (6 bases). V was trimmed by 5 bases and J by 6 bases, leaving 17 bases between them. The CDR3 has 14 amino acids. The germline CDR1 and CDR2 sequences are SEHNR and FQNEAQ (reference sequence). The CDR3 loop reads CASSPPNRASEQYF. The CDR3 coding sequence is TGTGCCAGCAGCCCTCCTAACAGGGCTTCCGAGCAGTACTTC.

Ten or more counts support this clonotype. J is TRBJ1-2 and V is TRBV7-2; D is possibly TRBD1 (5 bases). Trimming took off 5 bases at V and 5 bases at J, with 18 bases between the two ends. CDR1 is SGHTA, CDR2 FQGNSA, per germline. This CDR3 region has 15 residues. CDR3 loop: CASSPGGGALYGYTF. CDR3 sequence (DNA): TGTGCCAGCAGCCCCGGGGGAGGGGCTCTATATGGCTACACCTTC.

The chain couples TRBV20-1 to TRBJ2-7, with TRBD1 matching 8 bases. Germline V gene data show CDR1 as DFQATT and CDR2 as SNEGSKA (reference sequence). The V gene end was trimmed by 1 base and the J gene end by 9 bases; junction bases not matched to a gene: 14. The CDR3 is made up of 15 amino acids. The CDR3 spells CSARGTGTGLFGQYF. The CDR3, as DNA: TGCAGTGCTAGAGGGACCGGGACAGGTCTCTTCGGGCAGTACTTC.

This clonotype was picked up many times. The chain couples TRBV20-1 to TRBJ2-4, with 8 positions matching TRBD1. Germline CDR1 is DFQATT and CDR2 is SNEGSKA (reference sequence). This CDR3 comprises 15 residues. V was clipped by 1 base and J by 1 base; unmatched bases: 3. CDR3 coding DNA: TGCAGTGCTAGAGGCGACAGGGGTGCCAAAAACATTCAGTACTTC. This translates into CSARGDRGAKNIQYF.

In this sample, this clonotype turned up many times. The J gene is TRBJ2-7, the V gene TRBV6-1, with D possibly being TRBD1 or TRBD2 (5 bases each). This CDR3 contains 14 residues. Germline-derived CDR1 and CDR2 are MNHNS and SASEGT. V was pared by 0 bases and J by 7 bases, with 13 bases between. CDR3 protein: CASSEAPGQAEQYF. CDR3 DNA sequence: TGTGCCAGCAGTGAAGCGCCGGGGCAGGCTGAGCAGTACTTC.

This clonotype was counted only a few times. V and J are TRBV14 and TRBJ2-3; D remains ambiguous. Trimming pared 5 bases from V and 7 bases from J, leaving 7 bases between. Germline CDR1 and CDR2: SGHDN and FVKESK. There are 11 residues in the CDR3. The CDR3 reads CASSSEYTQYF. DNA of the CDR3: TGTGCCAGCAGCTCGGAGTATACGCAGTATTTT.

At least ten counts were recorded for this clonotype. This chain connects TRBV4-2 to TRBJ2-2; 7 bases agree with TRBD1. The germline V gene has CDR1 LGHNA and CDR2 YNFKEQ. The CDR3 extends over 14 amino acids. Trimming took 7 bases from V and 1 from J; bases not matched to a gene: 3. CDR3 in DNA: TGTGCCAGCACGGGACAGTTGAACACCGGGGAGCTGTTTTTT. Translated: CASTGQLNTGELFF.

This clonotype was found a few times. This chain connects TRBV12-3 or TRBV12-4 to TRBJ1-3; 8 nucleotides line up with TRBD1. The CDR3 sequence is 15 residues long. V was pared by 7 bases and J by 2 bases, with 7 bases of the junction left unmatched. CDR3 coding DNA: TGTGCCAGCAACCTGGACAGGGCTCCTGGAAACACCATATATTTT. This sequence encodes CASNLDRAPGNTIYF.

This clonotype was seen many times. The V gene is TRBV5-1, the J gene TRBJ2-1, with D perhaps matching TRBD2 (6 bases). The CDR3 covers 16 residues. Germline CDR1 SGHRS, CDR2 YFSETQ. V gave up 2 bases and J gave up 8 bases, with 20 bases separating them. CDR3 in DNA: TGCGCCAGCAGCTTCATGGGTACGGGGGTCGGCGATGAGCAGTTCTTC. Amino acid sequence: CASSFMGTGVGDEQFF.

This clonotype was found many times. The chain uses TRBV12-3 or TRBV12-4 and TRBJ1-5, with a tentative D call TRBD1 (6 bases). V gave up 5 bases and J gave up 6 bases, with 11 bases separating them. This CDR3 is built from 13 residues. CDR3 residues: CASSLQGSQPQHF. Written as DNA, the CDR3 is TGTGCCAGCAGTCTACAGGGAAGTCAGCCCCAGCATTTT.

V gene TRBV28 combines with J gene TRBJ2-4, with 9 positions matching TRBD1. J lost 2 bases, V lost 6 bases, and 2 bases had no gene match. In germline, CDR1 is MDHEN, CDR2 SYDVKM. CDR3 size: 14 residues. CDR3 DNA sequence: TGTGCCAGCAGAGGACAGGGGCCCAAAAACATTCAGTACTTC. It translates to CASRGQGPKNIQYF.

Details on this clonotype: This may be a read error: a much more frequent sequence differs by one nucleotide. The chain joins TRBV24-1 to TRBJ2-1; no definite D call. The CDR3 contains 14 residues. The V gene's germline CDR1 is KGHDR and CDR2 SFDVKD. Trimming removed 6 bases at V and 3 bases at J, with 11 bases between. The CDR3 nucleotides are TGTGCCACCAGTCCCAGCAGACGCTACAATGAGCAGTTCTTC. This codes for CATSPSRRYNEQFF.

This clonotype was picked up one time. In this CDR3 the conserved last residue, phenylalanine or tryptophan, is missing, so a read error is likely. The chain employs TRBV6-1 and TRBJ1-6, with D possibly matching TRBD1 (5 bases). CDR3 length equals 15 residues. Germline V gene data show CDR1 as MNHNS and CDR2 as SASEGT. V lost 7 bases to trimming and J lost 0 bases, with 10 bases between them. DNA for the CDR3: TGTGCCAGCATCGGGGGATCCTCCTATAATTCACCCCTCCACCTT. This gives the protein CASIGGSSYNSPLHL.

This clonotype came up many times. This sequence joins TRBV4-1 and TRBJ2-1, with 12 bases aligning to TRBD1. J gave up 8 bases and V 5 bases, and 10 bases lay outside the gene matches. The V gene's germline CDR1 is MGHRA and CDR2 YSYEKL. This CDR3 spans 16 amino acids. CDR3 in DNA: TGCGCCAGCAGCGGAAAGACCGGGACAGGGGGCCATGAGCAGTTCTTC. Protein: CASSGKTGTGGHEQFF.

The rearrangement joins TRBV28 to TRBJ1-5; D perhaps matches TRBD1 (5 bases). CDR1 is MDHEN, CDR2 SYDVKM, per germline. The CDR3 spans 13 residues. V lost 11 bases and J 4 bases, leaving 15 bases between the germline ends. CDR3: CAHSETANQPQHF. The DNA for the CDR3 is TGTGCCCACTCAGAGACAGCTAATCAGCCCCAGCATTTT.

This clonotype was seen a handful of times. This rearrangement joins TRBV3-1 to TRBJ2-7, with a weak D call TRBD1 (5 bases). This CDR3 comprises 15 residues. Germline-derived CDR1 and CDR2 are LGHDT and YNNKEL (reference sequence). V was pared by 1 base and J by 2 bases, with 12 bases between. The CDR3 here is CASSQAGRVPYEQYF. The DNA of the CDR3 is TGTGCCAGCAGCCAAGCGGGCAGGGTCCCCTACGAGCAGTACTTC.

Only a few counts were recorded for this clonotype. This rearrangement joins TRBV6-2 or TRBV6-3 to TRBJ2-7, with 12 positions matching TRBD2. The CDR3 sequence is 15 residues long. Trimming cost V 5 bases and J 3 bases; bases outside gene matches: 5. Germline V gene sequence: CDR1 MNHEY, CDR2 SVGEGT. CDR3 sequence: CASSLRTSGNYEQYF. The CDR3 DNA is TGTGCCAGCAGTCTAAGGACTAGCGGGAACTACGAGCAGTACTTC.

This clonotype appeared many times. This chain connects TRBV3-1 to TRBJ2-7; D is unclear. CDR1 is LGHDT, CDR2 YNNKEL, per germline (reference sequence). The V end was cut by 1 base, the J end by 5 bases, with 6 bases between. The CDR3 spans 12 residues. Here the CDR3 reads CASSQALNEQYF. CDR3 DNA sequence: TGTGCCAGCAGCCAAGCTTTGAACGAGCAGTACTTC.

This clonotype occurred a few times. In DNA, the CDR3 is TGTGCCAGCAGCCCACGGGACAGGGCGTACACTGAAGCTTTCTTT. This translates into CASSPRDRAYTEAFF. The V and J genes are TRBV7-9 and TRBJ1-1, with TRBD1 identical over 9 bases. Germline CDR1 and CDR2: SEHNR and FQNEAQ (reference sequence). Trimming cost V 5 bases and J 3 bases; bases outside gene matches: 7. The CDR3 totals 15 residues.